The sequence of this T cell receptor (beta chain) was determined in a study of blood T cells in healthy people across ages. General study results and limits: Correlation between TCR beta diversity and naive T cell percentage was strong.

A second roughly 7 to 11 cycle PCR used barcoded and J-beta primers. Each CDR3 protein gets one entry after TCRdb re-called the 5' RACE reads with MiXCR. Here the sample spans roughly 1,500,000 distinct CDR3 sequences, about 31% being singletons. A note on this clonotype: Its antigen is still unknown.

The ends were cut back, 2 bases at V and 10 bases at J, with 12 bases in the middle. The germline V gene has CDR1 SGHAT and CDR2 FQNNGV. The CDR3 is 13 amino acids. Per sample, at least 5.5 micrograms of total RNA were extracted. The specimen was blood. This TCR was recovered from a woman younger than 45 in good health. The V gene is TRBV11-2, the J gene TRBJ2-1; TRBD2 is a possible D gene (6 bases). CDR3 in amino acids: CASSLNGGWEQFF. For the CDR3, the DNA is TGTGCCAGCAGCTTAAATGGAGGGTGGGAGCAGTTCTTC. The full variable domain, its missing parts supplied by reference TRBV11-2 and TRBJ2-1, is EAGVAQSPRYKIIEKRQSVAFWCNPISGHATLYWYQQILGQGPKLLIQFQNNGVVDDSQLPKDRFSAERLKGVDSTLKIQPAKLEDSAVYLCASSLNGGWEQFFGPGTRLTVL.